This T cell receptor beta chain originates from a study of T cell changes during pregnancy in multiple sclerosis. Repertoires were generated with immunoSEQ multiplex PCR, while TCRdb's copy carries only in-frame clones and drops some. The table has about 52,000 clones, roughly 90% seen once; the top ten hold about 0.15%. Germline values: CDR1 SGHTA, CDR2 FQGTGA. The V and J ends lost 5 bases and 4 bases respectively, with 21 bases between them. CDR3 length: 18 residues. This specimen consisted of CD4+ T cells from peripheral blood mononuclear cells, obtained after pregnancy. V gene TRBV7-3 combines with J gene TRBJ2-6; maybe TRBD2 (5 bases). This clonotype was obtained from a female donor in good health, enrolled as a control in a pregnancy study. The CDR3 DNA follows: TGTGCCAGCAGCCCCTACATACTGGGGAGTTCCGGGGCCAACGTCCTGACTTTC. Translation gives CASSPYILGSSGANVLTF.